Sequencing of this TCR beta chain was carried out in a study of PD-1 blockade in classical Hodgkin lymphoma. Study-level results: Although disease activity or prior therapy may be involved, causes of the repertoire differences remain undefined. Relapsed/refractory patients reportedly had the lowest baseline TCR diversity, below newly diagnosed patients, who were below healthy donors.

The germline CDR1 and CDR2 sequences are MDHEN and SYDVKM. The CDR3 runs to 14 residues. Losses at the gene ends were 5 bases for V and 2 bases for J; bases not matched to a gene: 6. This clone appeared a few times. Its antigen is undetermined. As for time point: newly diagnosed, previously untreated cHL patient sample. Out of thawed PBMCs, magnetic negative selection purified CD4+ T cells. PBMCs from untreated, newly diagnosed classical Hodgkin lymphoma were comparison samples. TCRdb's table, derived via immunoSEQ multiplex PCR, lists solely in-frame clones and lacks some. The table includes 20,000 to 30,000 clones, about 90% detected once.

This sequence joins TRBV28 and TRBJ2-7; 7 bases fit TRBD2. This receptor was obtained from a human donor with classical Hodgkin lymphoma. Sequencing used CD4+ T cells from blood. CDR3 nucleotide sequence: TGTGCCAGCAGTGAACTAGCGCCGCCCTACGAGCAGTACTTC. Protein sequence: CASSELAPPYEQYF.